The 20 T cell receptor beta chains reported below all come from one sample, sequenced in a study of regulatory T cells in long-lasting Graves disease. Building of the TCR beta libraries involved iRepertoire HTBI primers and Arm-PCR of CDR3 regions. TCRdb passed the multiplex PCR reads through MiXCR, listing each CDR3 protein once. This table holds fewer than 450,000 distinct CDR3 sequences, approximately 16% found once. Time point: newly diagnosed GD, antithyroid drugs for less than 3 months. The TCR library was made from RNA extracted from PBMCs. These data also formed part of another study, on T cells in Graves' hyperthyroidism and ophthalmopathy.

The sample was peripheral blood mononuclear cells (PBMCs), taken at new diagnosis, from a patient treated with antithyroid drugs. The receptors derive from a middle-aged woman with Graves disease.

The genes are TRBV7-9 and TRBJ2-1; D perhaps matches TRBD2 (5 bases). The V end was cut by 3 bases, the J end by 0 bases, with 9 bases between. CDR1 is SEHNR and CDR2 is FQNEAQ in the germline V gene (reference sequence). There are 15 residues in the CDR3. DNA of the CDR3: TGTGCCAGCAGCTTTGTACTAGGCTCCTACAATGAGCAGTTCTTC. This encodes CASSFVLGSYNEQFF.

This clonotype was detected ten times or more. This chain links TRBV9 with TRBJ2-7; a possible D gene is TRBD1 (5 bases). Germline V gives CDR1 SGDLS, CDR2 YYNGEE. V lost 0 bases to trimming and J lost 5 bases, with 9 bases between them. CDR3 size: 13 residues. DNA of the CDR3: TGTGCCAGCAGCGTAGGCGTAGGGGACGAGCAGTACTTC. It specifies CASSVGVGDEQYF.

At least ten counts were recorded for this clonotype. This chain connects TRBV11-3 to TRBJ2-1; TRBD2 aligns across 11 bases. V lost 4 bases, J lost 8 bases, and 10 bases stayed unmatched. Germline CDR1 and CDR2: SGHNT and YENEEA. This CDR3 spans 16 amino acids. CDR3 sequence (DNA): TGTGCCAGCAGCTCTTTTAGCGGGAGGGCCGTCGATGAGCAGTTCTTC. Translating it yields CASSSFSGRAVDEQFF. Full variable domain (missing parts from reference TRBV11-3 and TRBJ2-1): EAGVVQSPRYKIIEKKQPVAFWCNPISGHNTLYWYLQNLGQGPELLIRYENEEAVDDSQLPKDRFSAERLKGVDSTLKIQPAELGDSAVYLCASSSFSGRAVDEQFFGPGTRLTVL.

Notes on this clonotype: Because it lacks the conserved phenylalanine or tryptophan at the end, this CDR3 is likely a read error. V usage is TRBV12-3 or TRBV12-4 and J usage is TRBJ2-7; TRBD2 matches at 8 bases. Trimming at V came to 3 bases and at J to 5 bases, leaving 6 bases not matched to a gene. CDR3 size: 14 residues. The CDR3 loop is CASSFGAGVDEQYL. The CDR3 DNA reads as TGTGCCAGCAGTTTTGGAGCGGGAGTAGACGAGCAGTACCTC.

This clonotype came up many times. The V call is TRBV5-5, the J call TRBJ1-2; 12 bases are shared with TRBD1. V dropped 1 base and J dropped 12; count of bases not matched to a gene: 13. Germline V gives CDR1 SGHKS, CDR2 YYEKEE (reference sequence). The CDR3 is 16 residues long. CDR3 loop: CASSLHFGTGGAVDTF. The CDR3, as DNA: TGTGCCAGCAGCTTGCACTTCGGGACAGGGGGCGCGGTCGACACCTTC.

In its sample, this clonotype was seen a few times. This chain uses TRBV19 with TRBJ2-3; a possible D gene is TRBD2 (5 bases). CDR3 length equals 16 residues. Trimming took off 5 bases at V and 0 bases at J, with 15 bases between the two ends. Germline V gives CDR1 LNHDA, CDR2 SQIVND (reference sequence). The CDR3 sequence: CASSSRSVSSTDTQYF. CDR3 sequence (DNA): TGTGCCAGTAGTTCTCGTAGCGTTTCTAGCACAGATACGCAGTATTTT.

This clonotype was seen at least ten times. Here the CDR3 reads CASSPLAGVVDTQYF. Here the CDR3 DNA reads TGTGCCAGCAGTCCCCTAGCGGGAGTAGTAGATACGCAGTATTTT. V and J are TRBV2 and TRBJ2-3, with 10 positions matching TRBD2. V dropped 5 bases and J dropped 5; count of bases not matched to a gene: 7. The CDR3 loop spans 15 amino acids. The V gene's germline CDR1 is SNHLY and CDR2 FYNNEI.

V is TRBV18 and J is TRBJ1-1; no clear D. Germline values: CDR1 KGHSH, CDR2 LQKENI. V lost 3 bases and J 0 bases, leaving 11 bases between the germline ends. The CDR3 consists of 15 residues. The CDR3 here is CASSPSRDLNTEAFF. Written as DNA, the CDR3 is TGTGCCAGCTCACCCAGCAGAGACTTGAACACTGAAGCTTTCTTT.

This clonotype appeared many times. The genes are TRBV6-1 and TRBJ2-7; 10 positions match TRBD1. Germline values: CDR1 MNHNS, CDR2 SASEGT. Trimming took 6 bases from V and 3 from J; bases not matched to a gene: 5. This CDR3 has 14 amino acids. DNA for the CDR3: TGTGCCAGCAGCCAGACAGGGGGCGTCTACGAGCAGTACTTC. It specifies CASSQTGGVYEQYF.

Many counts were recorded for this clonotype. This sequence joins TRBV19 and TRBJ2-1; D gene uncertain. The V and J ends lost 7 bases and 0 bases respectively, with 22 bases between them. Germline V gene sequence: CDR1 LNHDA, CDR2 SQIVND (reference sequence). The CDR3 spans 18 residues. Here the CDR3 reads CASMPVSLGSTSYNEQFF. The CDR3 nucleotides read TGTGCCAGTATGCCGGTCTCTCTAGGATCCACCTCCTACAATGAGCAGTTCTTC.

V usage is TRBV28 and J usage is TRBJ1-1; a possible D gene is TRBD1 (5 bases). From germline, CDR1 is MDHEN and CDR2 SYDVKM. The CDR3 is 13 residues long. V lost 6 bases to trimming and J lost 1 base, with 9 bases between them. In DNA, the CDR3 is TGTGCCAGCAGCGGGGGTTGGAACACTGAAGCTTTCTTT. This gives the protein CASSGGWNTEAFF.

At least ten counts were recorded for this clonotype. V is TRBV6-2 or TRBV6-3 and J is TRBJ1-1; 8 positions agree with TRBD1. With 5 bases clipped from V and 11 bases from J, the junction kept 10 bases outside the gene matches. CDR1 is MNHEY, CDR2 SVGEGT, per germline. This CDR3 has 13 residues. CDR3: CASSVLQGVGAFF. CDR3 bases: TGTGCCAGCAGTGTCCTACAGGGGGTTGGGGCTTTCTTT.

This clonotype was counted at least ten times. The chain carries TRBV28 and TRBJ2-3, with D unclear. The V gene's germline CDR1 is MDHEN and CDR2 SYDVKM. There are 15 residues in the CDR3. V was clipped by 3 bases and J by 1 base, with 11 bases between them. DNA of the CDR3: TGTGCCAGCAGTTTCTTAGCCCCGGGCACAGATACGCAGTATTTT. It codes for CASSFLAPGTDTQYF.

This clonotype was seen more than once but under ten times. The gene calls are TRBV6-5 and TRBJ2-2; D is perhaps TRBD1 or TRBD2 (7 bases each). The V end was cut by 1 base, the J end by 5 bases, with 11 bases between. CDR3 length: 15 residues. Germline values: CDR1 MNHEY, CDR2 SVGAGI. This chain's CDR3 is CASSYYQGGTGELFF. The CDR3 nucleotides read TGTGCCAGCAGTTACTATCAGGGGGGGACCGGGGAGCTGTTTTTT.

This clonotype has at least ten counts. The chain links TRBV2 to TRBJ2-5; 7 positions agree with TRBD1. In germline, CDR1 is SNHLY, CDR2 FYNNEI. The J segment lost 1 base and the V segment lost 6 bases, leaving 2 bases of the junction unmatched. The CDR3 is 13 residues long. The CDR3 region has the DNA TGTGCCAGCAGGGGGACAGTCCAAGAGACCCAGTACTTC. It translates to CASRGTVQETQYF.

This clonotype was found many times. This chain joins TRBV30 and TRBJ2-1; D call uncertain. Between the trimmed V and J ends, which lost 0 bases and 9 bases, there was a span of 9 bases. The length of the CDR3 is 12 residues. Germline CDR1 reads GTSNPN; CDR2 reads SVGIG (reference sequence). CDR3 in amino acids: CAWSVSGLEQFF. CDR3 coding DNA: TGTGCCTGGAGTGTATCTGGGCTTGAGCAGTTCTTC.

This clonotype was recorded at least ten times. This sequence joins TRBV9 and TRBJ2-2; 10 bases map to TRBD1. CDR1 SGDLS and CDR2 YYNGEE come from the germline V gene. The J segment lost 6 bases and the V segment lost 3 bases, leaving 11 bases of the junction unmatched. The CDR3 runs 17 residues. CDR3 DNA: TGTGCCAGCAGCGCCGGGACAGGGGTTGTCTATGCCGGGGAGCTGTTTTTT. Translating gives CASSAGTGVVYAGELFF.

This clonotype was observed a few times. The chain couples TRBV4-1 to TRBJ2-7; D unclear. V gave up 1 base and J gave up 0 bases, with 13 bases separating them. The CDR3 is 16 amino acids. Per germline, CDR1 MGHRA and CDR2 YSYEKL. CDR3 region: CASSQGLADFSYEQYF. The CDR3 nucleotides read TGCGCCAGCAGCCAAGGGCTGGCGGATTTCTCCTACGAGCAGTACTTC.

At least ten counts were recorded for this clonotype. V usage is TRBV11-3 and J usage is TRBJ1-2, with D perhaps matching TRBD1 (5 bases). Germline CDR1 SGHNT, CDR2 YENEEA. Trimming pared 2 bases from V and 3 bases from J, leaving 13 bases between. The CDR3 covers 15 residues. The CDR3 DNA is TGTGCCAGCAGCTTAAACAGGAACGGGGACTATGGCTACACCTTC. Amino acid sequence: CASSLNRNGDYGYTF.

The rearrangement uses TRBV6-1 and TRBJ2-7; D is undetermined. The CDR3 covers 14 residues. Between the trimmed V and J ends, which lost 1 base and 0 bases, there was a span of 7 bases. The germline V gene encodes CDR1 MNHNS and CDR2 SASEGT. This CDR3 reads CASSEETDSYEQYF. CDR3 nucleotide sequence: TGTGCCAGCAGTGAAGAGACTGACTCCTACGAGCAGTACTTC.